These 17 T cell receptor beta chains came from one sample sequenced in a study of T cell responses to AZD1222 COVID-19 vaccine. Repertoires were generated with immunoSEQ multiplex PCR, while TCRdb's copy carries only in-frame clones and drops some. The sample has 120,000 or so clones; about 88% are singletons. The specimen comprised peripheral blood, sampled on day 0 of AZD1222 vaccination. Every receptor here comes from an adult in good health.

This chain links TRBV7-2 with TRBJ1-3; possibly TRBD1 for D (6 bases). The CDR3 covers 17 residues. Germline CDR1 is SGHTA and CDR2 is FQGNSA. V lost 2 bases, J lost 4 bases, and 18 bases lay in between. The CDR3, as DNA: TGTGCCAGCAGCTTAAAGGCCGGGCAGGGGAGGGGAAACACCATATATTTT. Encoded protein: CASSLKAGQGRGNTIYF.

The chain combines TRBV7-7 with TRBJ1-1; no reliable D call. The CDR3 length is 14 residues. Germline CDR1 is SSHAT and CDR2 is FNYEAQ (reference sequence). Trimming left V 5 bases short and J 1 base short, with 11 bases between. CDR3 nucleotide sequence: TGTGCCAGCAGCCCCATGCGGGGGAACACTGAAGCTTTCTTT. This sequence encodes CASSPMRGNTEAFF.

J is TRBJ2-2 and V is TRBV6-4, with 9 bases matching TRBD1. This CDR3 is built from 12 residues. The germline V gene encodes CDR1 MRHNA and CDR2 SNTAGT. Trimming removed 8 bases from V and 7 bases from J; junction bases left unmatched: 2. The CDR3 bases are TGTGCCAGCGGGACAGGGAACGGGGAGCTGTTTTTT. It translates to CASGTGNGELFF.

This sequence joins TRBV5-1 and TRBJ2-1, with D maybe TRBD2 (5 bases). CDR1 is SGHRS, CDR2 YFSETQ, per germline. V lost 4 bases and J lost 6, with 14 bases in between. CDR3 length: 14 amino acids. The CDR3 loop reads CASSLTLGVNEQFF. CDR3 in DNA: TGCGCCAGCAGCCTCACCCTCGGGGTCAATGAGCAGTTCTTC. The entire variable domain, with the rest obtained from reference TRBV5-1 and TRBJ2-1, is as follows: KAGVTQTPRYLIKTRGQQVTLSCSPISGHRSVSWYQQTPGQGLQFLFEYFSETQRNKGNFPGRFSGRQFSNSRSEMNVSTLELGDSALYLCASSLTLGVNEQFFGPGTRLTVL.

The gene calls are TRBV15 and TRBJ2-5, with D possibly TRBD2 on 6 matching bases. Between the trimmed V and J ends, which lost 6 bases and 1 base, there was a span of 9 bases. CDR1 is LNHNV, CDR2 YYDKDF, per germline (reference sequence). The CDR3 is 13 residues long. CDR3 in amino acids: CATRAGLQETQYF. The CDR3 nucleotides read TGTGCCACCAGGGCGGGACTCCAAGAGACCCAGTACTTC.

The rearrangement uses TRBV6-5 and TRBJ2-7; 10 bases align to TRBD2. V gave up 4 bases and J gave up 3 bases; unmatched junction bases: 3. The CDR3 runs 14 residues. Germline V lookup: CDR1 MNHEY, CDR2 SVGAGI. The CDR3 protein is CASSLAGGVYEQYF. For the CDR3, the DNA is TGTGCCAGCAGTTTAGCGGGAGGAGTCTACGAGCAGTACTTC.

V gene TRBV12-5 combines with J gene TRBJ2-5; 10 bases align to TRBD2. The V segment lost 7 bases and the J segment 0 bases; nucleotides outside the gene matches: 17. The CDR3 runs to 19 residues. Per the germline V gene, CDR1 is LGHNT and CDR2 is FRNRAP. Written as DNA, the CDR3 is TGTGCTAGTGCCCCCGGGACTAGCGCTGTCGTAATGTACCAAGAGACCCAGTACTTC. Encoded protein: CASAPGTSAVVMYQETQYF.

The V call is TRBV11-1, the J call TRBJ2-1; a weak D match, TRBD2 (5 bases). The germline V gene encodes CDR1 SGHAT and CDR2 FQDESV (reference sequence). CDR3 length: 15 residues. V was cut by 2 bases and J by 2 bases, with 10 bases left in between. The CDR3 protein is CASSLNSGTYNEQFF. CDR3 in DNA: TGTGCCAGCAGCTTAAACTCGGGAACCTACAATGAGCAGTTCTTC.

The CDR3 nucleotides are TGTGCCAGCTCACCCTCCCCAAACTCTGGAAACACCATATATTTT. Translation: CASSPSPNSGNTIYF. The chain couples TRBV18 to TRBJ1-3; D gene unclear. V was trimmed by 3 bases and J by 0 bases, leaving 9 bases between them. The germline V gene has CDR1 KGHSH and CDR2 LQKENI. CDR3 length: 15 amino acids.

In its sample, this clone was seen once. V is TRBV12-3 or TRBV12-4 and J is TRBJ1-3, with TRBD1 matching 8 bases. The CDR3 spans 13 residues. V shed 9 bases, J shed 8 bases, and the junction held 9 bases outside the gene matches. The CDR3 region is CASNRDRSYTIYF. The DNA for the CDR3 is TGTGCCAGTAACCGGGACAGGTCATACACCATATATTTT.

The V call is TRBV29-1, the J call TRBJ2-5; 9 bases are a match to TRBD1. The germline CDR1 and CDR2 sequences are SQVTM and ANQGSEA. V lost 6 bases and J lost 7; bases outside the gene matches: 9. The CDR3 totals 13 residues. The CDR3 nucleotides are TGCAGCGTCTCGGGGACAGGGTCGGTGACCCAGTACTTC. Amino acid sequence: CSVSGTGSVTQYF.

This sequence joins TRBV27 and TRBJ1-1, with D unresolved. Germline V gene lookup returns CDR1 MNHEY and CDR2 SMNVEV (reference sequence). The V end lost 2 bases, the J end lost 6 bases, and 10 bases lay between the germline ends. The CDR3 extends over 13 amino acids. The CDR3 here is CASSLIGESEAFF. The CDR3 coding sequence is TGTGCCAGCAGTTTAATAGGCGAGTCTGAAGCTTTCTTT.

This chain links TRBV9 with TRBJ2-1; 9 nucleotides align to TRBD2. Germline trimming cut 0 bases from V and 1 base from J; bases unmatched to any gene: 2. Germline CDR1 reads SGDLS; CDR2 reads YYNGEE. The CDR3 totals 16 residues. This CDR3 reads CASSVELAGSYNEQFF. Written as DNA, the CDR3 is TGTGCCAGCAGCGTAGAGCTAGCGGGATCCTACAATGAGCAGTTCTTC. The full variable domain, in which reference TRBV9 and TRBJ2-1 provide the parts outside the CDR3, is DSGVTQTPKHLITATGQRVTLRCSPRSGDLSVYWYQQSLDQGLQFLIQYYNGEERAKGNILERFSAQQFPDLHSELNLSSLELGDSALYFCASSVELAGSYNEQFFGPGTRLTVL.

The genes are TRBV19 and TRBJ1-5, with TRBD1 matching over 7 bases. With V trimmed by 9 bases and J by 12 bases, 2 bases remained unmatched. The length of the CDR3 is 9 residues. Germline V CDR1 and CDR2: LNHDA, SQIVND (reference sequence). CDR3 sequence reads: CASGTDQHF. The DNA for the CDR3 is TGTGCCAGCGGGACAGACCAGCATTTT.

This chain's CDR3 is CASRYSNQPQHF. The CDR3 coding sequence is TGTGCCAGCAGGTATAGCAATCAGCCCCAGCATTTT. The rearrangement joins TRBV2 to TRBJ1-5; D gene unclear. The germline V and J ends were trimmed by 6 bases and 0 bases, with 3 bases remaining between them. The CDR3 runs 12 residues. Germline V gene sequence: CDR1 SNHLY, CDR2 FYNNEI.

V and J are TRBV30 and TRBJ1-4; 7 bases are shared with TRBD1. The CDR3 spans 14 residues. The V gene's germline CDR1 is GTSNPN and CDR2 SVGIG (reference sequence). With V trimmed by 2 bases and J by 7 bases, 7 bases remained unmatched. CDR3 sequence: CAWSPQGVREKLFF. CDR3 DNA: TGTGCCTGGAGTCCCCAGGGGGTGCGTGAAAAACTGTTTTTT.

The gene calls are TRBV7-9 and TRBJ1-6; D may be TRBD1 (6 bases). The CDR3 sequence is 16 residues long. The germline V gene encodes CDR1 SEHNR and CDR2 FQNEAQ (reference sequence). The V end lost 1 base, the J end lost 7 bases, and 14 bases lay between the germline ends. CDR3 loop: CASSLGLSGVNSPLHF. The CDR3 bases are TGTGCCAGCAGCTTAGGACTTTCAGGGGTAAATTCACCCCTCCACTTT.